Described below is a single T cell receptor (beta chain) sequence and its context. The data derive from a study of blood T cell repertoires in COVID-19. About the study: Sample material is recorded as cDNA or gDNA derived from T cells, B-cell-depleted T cells, or PBMCs.

This table comes from immunoSEQ multiplex PCR, and its TCRdb copy is limited to in-frame clones, with some not included. The sample yields some 62,000 clones, more than 80% seen once. Germline V lookup: CDR1 MNHEY, CDR2 SVGAGI. With 0 bases clipped from V and 11 bases from J, the junction kept 7 bases outside the gene matches. This CDR3 is built from 14 residues. The specimen sequenced was peripheral blood. The chain joins TRBV6-5 to TRBJ1-1; 9 bases map to TRBD1. The receptor comes from a woman aged 55-69 years with COVID-19, enrolled during active disease. The CDR3 here is CASSYSWWTGAAFF. CDR3 nucleotide sequence: TGTGCCAGCAGTTACTCGTGGTGGACAGGGGCGGCTTTCTTT.